These T cell receptor beta chains were read from a single sample in a study of cytomegalovirus exposure and HLA in healthy donors. Sequencing was performed with immunoSEQ multiplex PCR; in TCRdb, only in-frame clones are kept and a portion is missing. Here the sample spans approximately 150,000 clones, around 80% being singletons. Material: PBMCs. The receptors here all came from a woman in her 30s in good health and CMV-seropositive. Both conserved end residues are part of each CDR3. A D gene is named only where the DNA matches it firmly. Some rows have no size entry. The others give once, few or many, or a class for an expanded clone.

J gene	clone size	CDR3 length	V gene	D gene	CDR3 DNA	CDR3 protein
TRBJ2-5	-	11	TRBV6-6	-	TGTGCCAGCAGTTTCTTAGAGACCCAGTACTTC	CASSFLETQYF
TRBJ1-1	-	11	TRBV29-1	-	TGCAGCGTTGGAGGAGACACTGAAGCTTTCTTT	CSVGGDTEAFF
TRBJ1-5	few	14	TRBV30	TRBD1	TGTGCCTGGAGTGGGACAGGGGGTAATCAGCCCCAGCATTTT	CAWSGTGGNQPQHF
TRBJ2-7	-	15	TRBV28	TRBD1	TGTGCCAGCAGTTCGAGGGACAGGGGGACCTACGAGCAGTACTTC	CASSSRDRGTYEQYF
TRBJ2-2	-	17	TRBV14	TRBD2	TGTGCCAGCAGCCAAAGGGGAGGGGCAGCTCATCAAGTGGAGCTGTTTTTT	CASSQRGGAAHQVELFF
TRBJ1-1	-	14	TRBV5-4	-	TGTGCCACCTATCCTGAACCGAAGAACACTGAAGCTTTCTTT	CATYPEPKNTEAFF
TRBJ2-7	-	14	TRBV4-3	-	TGCGCCAGCAGCCGCGGTGTCAGGGAATACGAGCAGTACTTC	CASSRGVREYEQYF
TRBJ2-3	-	14	TRBV30	-	TGTGCCTGGAGTGTAGATACCTACACAGATACGCAGTATTTT	CAWSVDTYTDTQYF
TRBJ2-7	-	16	TRBV7-8	TRBD2	TGTGCCAGCAGCTCTGGACTAGCGGGAGACTCTTACGAGCAGTACTTC	CASSSGLAGDSYEQYF
TRBJ1-2	once	12	TRBV28	-	TGTGCCAGCAGTTCGGGTAACTATGGCTACACCTTC	CASSSGNYGYTF
TRBJ2-5	-	18	TRBV21-1	-	TGTGCCAGCAGCAAAGAGGTCCTCCAGGTAGCGGCAAAAGAGACCCAGTACTTC	CASSKEVLQVAAKETQYF
TRBJ2-7	-	15	TRBV7-3	TRBD2	TGTGCCAGCAGCTTAGGGGCTAGCTCGGGAGGGGAGCAGTACTTC	CASSLGASSGGEQYF
TRBJ1-2	-	15	TRBV19	-	TGTGCCAGTAGTATAGCGTTACAGGGTAACTATGGCTACACCTTC	CASSIALQGNYGYTF
TRBJ2-5	-	17	TRBV28	TRBD2	TGTGCCAGCCGAGACAGGGAGCCACTAGCGGGAAAAGAGACCCAGTACTTC	CASRDREPLAGKETQYF
TRBJ2-6	-	15	TRBV12-5	-	TGTGCTAGTGGTTTGGTCCCCGCGGGGGCCAACGTCCTGACTTTC	CASGLVPAGANVLTF
TRBJ2-2	-	13	TRBV10-3	TRBD1	TGTGCCATCAGTCCAGGGGGCACCGGGGAGCTGTTTTTT	CAISPGGTGELFF
TRBJ1-2	many	15	TRBV28	TRBD1	TGTGCCAGCAGTCCCAATCGACAGGGATACTATGGCTACACCTTC	CASSPNRQGYYGYTF
TRBJ2-2	-	16	TRBV19	-	TGTGCCAGTAGTACGTCTGGACTAAGCCCCACCGGGGAGCTGTTTTTT	CASSTSGLSPTGELFF
TRBJ2-1	-	13	TRBV29-1	-	TGCAGCGTTACCTCCGAGGTGAGGGAGAGGCTGTTCTTC	CSVTSEVRERLFF
TRBJ2-7	-	14	TRBV9	TRBD2	TGTGCCAGCAGTCGGGGGGAAGGATTATACGAGCAGTACTTC	CASSRGEGLYEQYF
TRBJ2-3	-	17	TRBV9	TRBD2	TGTGCCAGCAGCCCTCCGAGTAGCGGGAGCCGGGGAGATACGCAGTATTTT	CASSPPSSGSRGDTQYF
TRBJ1-5	once	13	TRBV30	TRBD1	TGTGCCTGGAGTTCAGGGGGCGGTCAGCCCCAGCATTTT	CAWSSGGGQPQHF
TRBJ2-1	-	17	TRBV5-1	TRBD2	TGCGCCAGCAGCCGTCAGGTAGCGGGAGAGCGCTACAATGAGCAGTTCTTC	CASSRQVAGERYNEQFF
TRBJ2-1	-	14	TRBV5-1	TRBD2	TGCGCCAGCAGCTTTGTGGGGGGGAACAATGAGCAGTTCTTC	CASSFVGGNNEQFF
TRBJ1-2	-	14	TRBV30	-	TGTGCCTGGAGTGCGACGGGAGAAGGCTATGGCTACACCTTC	CAWSATGEGYGYTF
TRBJ1-2	-	17	TRBV7-2	-	TGTGCCAGCAGCTCCTCCCCGGGTAATCCCCTAGGCTATGGCTACACCTTC	CASSSSPGNPLGYGYTF
TRBJ1-5	-	15	TRBV5-1	-	TGCGCCAGCAGCTTGAATGGCGGAAGCAATCAGCCCCAGCATTTT	CASSLNGGSNQPQHF
TRBJ2-7	few	13	TRBV7-2	-	TGTGCCAGCAGACCTACTACCTCCTACGAGCAGTACTTC	CASRPTTSYEQYF
TRBJ2-3	-	15	TRBV2	TRBD2	TGTGCCAGCATCCTTGACCCGGGACTAGCAAATACGCAGTATTTT	CASILDPGLANTQYF
TRBJ1-2	-	14	TRBV7-9	-	TGTGCCAGCAGCAGCACCGGGACTAACTATGGCTACACCTTC	CASSSTGTNYGYTF
TRBJ2-5	-	15	TRBV9	TRBD2	TGTGCCAGCAGCGTAGGAGCGGGAGGCGGGGAGACCCAGTACTTC	CASSVGAGGGETQYF
TRBJ1-2	-	13	TRBV5-1	TRBD1	TGCGCCAGCAGCTTGGTGACAGGGATCGGCTACACCTTC	CASSLVTGIGYTF
TRBJ1-1	-	15	TRBV28	TRBD1	TGTGCCAGCAGTCCCCGACAGGGGGTCTCAACTGAAGCTTTCTTT	CASSPRQGVSTEAFF
TRBJ1-2	-	13	TRBV30	-	TGTGCCTGGAGTGTAGCCCGGGTCGAAGGCTACACCTTC	CAWSVARVEGYTF
TRBJ2-1	-	15	TRBV5-5	-	TGTGCCAGCAGCATTCGGGAGAGGGCCTACAATGAGCAGTTCTTC	CASSIRERAYNEQFF
TRBJ2-7	once	16	TRBV7-6	TRBD2	TGTGCCAGCAGCTTAGGTGTTAGCGGGGGGACCTACGAGCAGTACTTC	CASSLGVSGGTYEQYF
TRBJ2-7	-	14	TRBV15	TRBD2	TGTGCCACCAGCAGAGATATACTAGCGGGCCCTCAGTACTTC	CATSRDILAGPQYF
TRBJ2-1	-	15	TRBV4-3	-	TGCGCCAGCAGCCCGACTATAAGCTCCTACAATGAGCAGTTCTTC	CASSPTISSYNEQFF
TRBJ2-7	-	19	TRBV27	-	TGTGCCAGCAGTTTATCCCTAATCAGTCTCGGGGAGACCGTCTACGAGCAGTACTTC	CASSLSLISLGETVYEQYF